This paragraph reports one TCR beta chain. The sample holds other DNA sequences that translate to the same CDR3. Using immunoSEQ multiplex PCR, the repertoire was profiled, and TCRdb retains in-frame clones only, with some absent. The table lists about 170,000 clones, roughly 84% of them singletons. This record belongs to a study of blood T cell repertoires in COVID-19. Germline CDR1 MNHEY, CDR2 SVGAGI. The CDR3 runs 13 residues. With 6 bases clipped from V and 0 bases from J, the junction kept 2 bases outside the gene matches. Sequencing was carried out using PBMCs or T cells enriched from blood (not recorded which). The origin of this receptor is a woman in her fifties or sixties who had recovered from COVID-19. The chain links TRBV6-5 to TRBJ2-7, with TRBD1 identical over 7 bases. The CDR3 DNA reads as TGTGCCAGCAGCAGGGGGAGCTCCTACGAGCAGTACTTC. This translates into CASSRGSSYEQYF.